Listed here are 10 T cell receptor beta chains from one sample, sequenced in a study of molecular identifiers for immune sequencing clone quantification. TCRdb passed the PCR reads through MiXCR, listing each CDR3 protein once. The data contain about 510,000 distinct CDR3 sequences, about 21% of them singletons. The source material was naive CD8+ T cells from blood, with Jurkat cell RNA spiked in. The sample's subset: FACS-sorted CD8+CD4-CCR7+CD45RA+ naive T cells. The source is a human donor in good health. Some libraries in this study had Jurkat cell RNA spiked in.

The table lists this clonotype with many counts. The chain joins TRBV5-1 to TRBJ2-7, with D uncertain. Trimming removed 1 base from V and 0 bases from J, with 5 bases in between. Germline values: CDR1 SGHRS, CDR2 YFSETQ. This CDR3 region has 13 residues. CDR3 sequence reads: CASSLIHSYEQYF. The CDR3 bases are TGCGCCAGCAGCTTGATCCACTCCTACGAGCAGTACTTC.

The V gene is TRBV27, the J gene TRBJ1-1, with D perhaps matching TRBD1 (5 bases). Germline V gene sequence: CDR1 MNHEY, CDR2 SMNVEV (reference sequence). The CDR3 is made up of 15 amino acids. V lost 5 bases, J lost 0 bases, and 13 bases lay in between. CDR3 sequence: CASSGTSLMNTEAFF. In DNA form, the CDR3 reads TGTGCCAGCAGTGGGACCTCCCTCATGAACACTGAAGCTTTCTTT.

This clonotype was recorded many times. The rearrangement uses TRBV27 and TRBJ1-1, with 9 bases aligning to TRBD1. The J segment lost 4 bases and the V segment lost 4 bases, leaving 13 bases of the junction unmatched. There are 17 residues in the CDR3. CDR1 MNHEY and CDR2 SMNVEV come from the germline V gene (reference sequence). The CDR3 loop is CASSSLTGGFGSTEAFF. The CDR3 nucleotides are TGTGCCAGCAGTTCACTGACAGGGGGGTTTGGGAGCACTGAAGCTTTCTTT.

A word on this clonotype: This sequence may be a read error, since a much larger clone differs from it by one base. V and J are TRBV6-2 or TRBV6-3 and TRBJ2-5; D is unresolved. In germline, CDR1 is MNHEY, CDR2 SVGEGT. The CDR3 is made up of 12 amino acids. The CDR3 reads CAGSDDQETQYF. Written as DNA, the CDR3 is TGTGCCGGCAGCGACGATCAAGAGACCCAGTACTTC.

This clonotype came up a few times. This chain joins TRBV27 and TRBJ2-1, with TRBD1 matching 7 bases. After removal of 4 bases from V and 6 bases from J, the junction contained 6 bases not matched to a gene. The germline gives CDR1 MNHEY, CDR2 SMNVEV (reference sequence). The length of the CDR3 is 14 residues. CDR3 protein: CASSYRGPSNEQFF. CDR3 nucleotides: TGTGCCAGCAGTTATAGGGGGCCGAGCAATGAGCAGTTCTTC.

This clonotype came up a few times. The chain employs TRBV5-1 and TRBJ2-1, with 7 bases identical to TRBD1. Unmatched junction bases numbered 3, after V lost 0 bases and J lost 6 bases. This CDR3 is built from 14 residues. Germline CDR1 and CDR2: SGHRS and YFSETQ. The CDR3 loop reads CASSLDYRGNEQFF. The CDR3 nucleotides are TGCGCCAGCAGCTTGGACTACAGGGGCAATGAGCAGTTCTTC.

At least ten counts were recorded for this clonotype. The chain uses TRBV6-1 and TRBJ2-3; D gene uncertain. CDR1 and CDR2 (germline): MNHNS, SASEGT. The CDR3 totals 20 residues. Trimming took 2 bases from V and 0 from J, leaving 24 bases between them. CDR3 sequence (DNA): TGTGCCAGCAGTGAATTTAAAACTGTCAACTATTTCCCTAGCACAGATACGCAGTATTTT. It is translated as CASSEFKTVNYFPSTDTQYF.

This clonotype was counted ten times or more. The rearrangement joins TRBV7-2 to TRBJ2-3, with no clear D. The length of the CDR3 is 11 residues. Germline V gene data show CDR1 as SGHTA and CDR2 as FQGNSA. Trimming took 6 bases from V and 2 from J, leaving 3 bases between them. In DNA form, the CDR3 reads TGTGCCAGCAGGATCACAGATACGCAGTATTTT. The encoded protein is CASRITDTQYF. The complete variable domain, with remaining parts taken from reference TRBV7-2 and TRBJ2-3, reads GAGVSQSPSNKVTEKGKDVELRCDPISGHTALYWYRQSLGQGLEFLIYFQGNSAPDKSGLPSDRFSAERTGGSVSTLTIQRTQQEDSAVYLCASRITDTQYFGPGTRLTVL.

In its sample, this clonotype was seen a few times. The V and J genes are TRBV19 and TRBJ1-4; 7 bases align to TRBD1. Germline lookup yields CDR1 LNHDA and CDR2 SQIVND (reference sequence). V lost 10 bases and J lost 5; bases outside the gene matches: 7. This CDR3 has 13 residues. The CDR3 DNA is TGTGCCACCCATTCAGGGGGGAATGAAAAACTGTTTTTT. Its translation is CATHSGGNEKLFF.

This clonotype was counted many times. Its ends do not fully match the called genes, so a read error is possible. This chain links TRBV7-9 with TRBJ2-2; TRBD2 agrees at 7 bases. Germline V gene sequence: CDR1 SEHNR, CDR2 FQNEAQ (reference sequence). The CDR3 covers 15 residues. The CDR3 loop is CASSSRDGEHREEVF. The CDR3 nucleotides are TGTGCCAGCAGCTCGCGGGACGGTGAACACCGGGAGGAGGTTTTT.